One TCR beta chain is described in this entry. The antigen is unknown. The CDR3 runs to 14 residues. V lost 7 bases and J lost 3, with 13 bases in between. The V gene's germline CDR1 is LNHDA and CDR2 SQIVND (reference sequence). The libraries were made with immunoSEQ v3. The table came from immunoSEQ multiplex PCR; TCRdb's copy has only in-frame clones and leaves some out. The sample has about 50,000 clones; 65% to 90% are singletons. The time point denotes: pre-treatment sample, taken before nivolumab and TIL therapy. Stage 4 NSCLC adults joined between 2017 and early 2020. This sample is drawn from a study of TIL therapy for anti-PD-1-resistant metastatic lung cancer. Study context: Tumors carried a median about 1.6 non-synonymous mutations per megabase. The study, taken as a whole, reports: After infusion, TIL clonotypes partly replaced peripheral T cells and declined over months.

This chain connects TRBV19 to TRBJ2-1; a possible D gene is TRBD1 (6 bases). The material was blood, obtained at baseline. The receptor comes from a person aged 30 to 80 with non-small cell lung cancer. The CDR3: CASKGGVGYNEQFF. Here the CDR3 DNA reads TGTGCCAGTAAAGGGGGAGTAGGCTACAATGAGCAGTTCTTC.